This T cell receptor beta chain was sequenced in a study of blood T cell repertoires in COVID-19. The overall study: COVID-19 samples, acute and convalescent, were from the United States, Italy and Spain. Sample material is recorded as cDNA or gDNA derived from T cells, B-cell-depleted T cells, or PBMCs.

V lost 10 bases and J lost 2, with 21 bases in between. CDR3 length: 15 amino acids. The germline CDR1 and CDR2 sequences are MDHEN and SYDVKM. Study processing details: Estimated nucleated cell counts came from reference gene primer amplification. The method was immunoSEQ multiplex PCR; TCRdb's version includes in-frame clones alone and lacks a portion of them. The DNA gave D and trimming, while V, J and clone size come from that table. This table holds around 88,000 clones, around 82% found once. This receptor was obtained from a man aged 50 or older who had recovered from COVID-19. The V and J genes are TRBV28 and TRBJ2-7; no clear D gene. The specimen was peripheral blood. The CDR3 region has the DNA TGTGCCACGCAAGGAAACATAGACAAAACCTACGAGCAGTACTTC. Its protein is CATQGNIDKTYEQYF.